This TCR beta chain originates from a study of control samples from healthy donors and cancer patients. Data came from immunoSEQ multiplex PCR; TCRdb stores just in-frame clones and leaves some out. The table has more than 30,000 clones, around four fifths seen once; the top ten hold under 25%. The CDR3 runs to 17 residues. The germline V gene encodes CDR1 MNHNY and CDR2 SVGAGI (reference sequence). V was pared by 5 bases and J by 0 bases, with 13 bases of the junction left unmatched. The chain links TRBV6-6 to TRBJ2-7; 7 positions match TRBD2. The sequence came from a woman aged 55-70 years with lung cancer. The sample consisted of PBMCs. CDR3 coding DNA: TGTGCCAGCAGTCCCCGCGGCGGGGGACCAAGCTCCTACGAGCAGTACTTC. Its translation: CASSPRGGGPSSYEQYF.